This T cell receptor (beta chain) was identified in a study of brain T cells in children with intractable seizures. For this clone: Its antigen is still unknown.

The sequenced cases were selected for having the highest brain T cell transcript signatures. Whole-study findings and limits: Pre- and post-surgery blood differed in depth, so pre-surgery absences may be undersampling.

Germline CDR1 reads SGHNT; CDR2 reads YYREEE (reference sequence). The CDR3 extends over 14 amino acids. Trimming at V came to 1 base and at J to 3 bases, leaving 2 bases not matched to a gene. The repertoire was sequenced with immunoSEQ multiplex PCR; TCRdb's copy has only in-frame clones and lacks some. The repertoire includes approximately 60,000 clones, roughly 95% of them detected once, and 0.38% sits in the top ten. This chain uses TRBV5-4 with TRBJ2-5, with 8 bases that match TRBD1. Sequences were derived from peripheral blood, sampled at surgery. This receptor was obtained from a boy in the first two years of life with focal cortical dysplasia and intractable seizures. The CDR3 nucleotides are TGTGCCAGCAGCTTGTTGGGACAGGAAGAGACCCAGTACTTC. It encodes CASSLLGQEETQYF.